This T cell receptor (beta chain) emerged from a study of blood T cell repertoires in COVID-19. Study summary: There were acute and convalescent COVID-19 samples, and they came from the United States, Italy and Spain. Nucleic acid was either cDNA or gDNA, and it came from T cells, B-cell-depleted T cells, or PBMCs.

In the original analysis: From reference gene primer amplification, estimates of nucleated cell counts were derived. Repertoires were generated with immunoSEQ multiplex PCR, while TCRdb's copy carries only in-frame clones and drops some. The DNA was the basis for D and trimming; V, J and clone size are from that table. The data show more than 150,000 clones, approximately 78% seen once. The sample holds many counts of this clone. This CDR3 region has 11 residues. The germline gives CDR1 SQVTM, CDR2 ANQGSEA. V was clipped by 7 bases and J by 6 bases; unmatched bases: 5. The sequence was collected from an elderly woman with active or convalescent COVID-19. The chain is built from TRBV29-1 and TRBJ2-7; 8 positions agree with TRBD2. The sequenced material came from peripheral blood. This chain's CDR3 is CSAGGPGEQYF. The CDR3 nucleotides read TGCAGCGCGGGGGGGCCGGGCGAGCAGTACTTC.